A single sample is the source of the 29 T cell receptor beta chains below, sequenced in a study of beta chain features in type 1 diabetes. Points from the study as a whole: Type 1 diabetes patients had moderately but significantly shorter TCRB CDR3s in all four CD4+ subsets.

These receptors' antigens are unknown. Expressed TCRB transcripts were sequenced because the isolated RNA had all been reverse transcribed beforehand. Assay: immunoSEQ multiplex PCR; the TCRdb copy retains only in-frame clones and omits some. Among 120,000 or so clones, 17% were seen once, and the ten largest hold about 2.4%. Sequencing used central memory CD4+ T cells from blood. The receptors were sampled from a man between 18 and 35 years old with type 1 diabetes.

The chain joins TRBV29-1 to TRBJ2-6; D is ambiguous. CDR3 size: 13 residues. The germline V gene has CDR1 SQVTM and CDR2 ANQGSEA. With 3 bases removed from V and 1 base from J, the gap between germline ends came to 4 bases. CDR3 in DNA: TGCAGCGTTGATGTGTCTGGGGCCAACGTCCTGACTTTC. It codes for CSVDVSGANVLTF.

This clone occurred a few times. V gene TRBV7-2 combines with J gene TRBJ2-1, with 8 bases lining up with TRBD1. V shed 6 bases and J 7 bases; nucleotides not matched to a gene: 14. This CDR3 has 16 residues. The V gene's germline CDR1 is SGHTA and CDR2 FQGNSA. CDR3 protein: CASSIRTTGVENEQFF. The CDR3 DNA sequence: TGTGCCAGCAGTATTAGAACGACAGGGGTAGAAAATGAGCAGTTCTTC.

Here the CDR3 reads CAWSVTGANVLTF. CDR3 nucleotides: TGTGCCTGGAGTGTCACTGGGGCCAACGTCCTGACTTTC. The chain combines TRBV30 with TRBJ2-6; D not certain. CDR1 and CDR2 (germline): GTSNPN, SVGIG (reference sequence). CDR3 length: 13 amino acids. V was trimmed by 0 bases and J by 2 bases, leaving 2 bases between them.

The CDR3 DNA follows: TGTGCCAGCAGCCCCGGGGGGGCTGGCACAGATACGCAGTATTTT. Encoded protein: CASSPGGAGTDTQYF. The chain uses TRBV5-4 and TRBJ2-3; TRBD2 matches at 8 bases. Germline V CDR1 and CDR2: SGHNT, YYREEE (reference sequence). Unmatched junction bases numbered 5, after V lost 4 bases and J lost 1 base. This CDR3 is 15 amino acids long.

This clone was picked up many times. The V and J genes are TRBV10-3 and TRBJ1-1, with D maybe TRBD1 (5 bases). The CDR3 is 12 amino acids. Germline CDR1 is ENHRY and CDR2 is SYGVKD. V was shortened by 2 bases and J by 6 bases, with 7 bases between the two germline ends. The CDR3, as DNA: TGTGCCATCAGTGAGGGGGACGCTGAAGCTTTCTTT. It codes for CAISEGDAEAFF.

This clone was seen a handful of times. The chain links TRBV29-1 to TRBJ2-7; 8 nucleotides agree with TRBD2. The V gene's germline CDR1 is SQVTM and CDR2 ANQGSEA. With V trimmed by 7 bases and J by 2 bases, 4 bases remained unmatched. This CDR3 has 12 amino acids. The CDR3 region is CSATSGTYEQYF. The CDR3 region has the DNA TGCAGCGCAACTAGCGGAACCTACGAGCAGTACTTC.

The V gene is TRBV16, the J gene TRBJ2-4; a possible D gene is TRBD1 (6 bases). Looked up from germline, CDR1 is KGHSY and CDR2 is FQNENV. V shed 4 bases and J shed 4 bases, with 8 bases lying between them. The CDR3 is made up of 13 amino acids. DNA for the CDR3: TGTGCCAGCAGCCCAGGGGATAAAAACATTCAGTACTTC. This codes for CASSPGDKNIQYF.

V gene TRBV7-9 combines with J gene TRBJ2-3; TRBD1 matches at 10 bases. V lost 3 bases and J lost 5; bases outside the gene matches: 8. The CDR3 length is 16 residues. From germline, CDR1 is SEHNR and CDR2 FQNEAQ (reference sequence). CDR3 coding DNA: TGTGCCAGCAGCTTCCTTCTTGGACAGGGGGGAGATACGCAGTATTTT. Residues: CASSFLLGQGGDTQYF.

V gene TRBV2 combines with J gene TRBJ1-2; the match to TRBD1 covers 7 bases. CDR1 and CDR2 (germline): SNHLY, FYNNEI. V dropped 1 base and J dropped 0; count of bases not matched to a gene: 2. The length of the CDR3 is 15 residues. The CDR3 sequence is CASSEGQGANYGYTF. CDR3 nucleotides: TGTGCCAGCAGTGAAGGGCAGGGGGCTAACTATGGCTACACCTTC.

The chain joins TRBV4-2 to TRBJ1-2; weak D call: TRBD1 (5 bases). This CDR3 is 14 amino acids long. Germline V gene sequence: CDR1 LGHNA, CDR2 YNFKEQ. Trimming stripped 8 bases from V and 7 bases from J, with 20 bases between. This chain's CDR3 is CASSPASGMGGYTF. CDR3 in DNA: TGTGCCAGCTCCCCTGCTTCAGGGATGGGTGGCTACACCTTC.

The chain couples TRBV9 to TRBJ2-7; D is undetermined. Per germline, CDR1 SGDLS and CDR2 YYNGEE. The CDR3 covers 13 residues. V was shortened by 4 bases and J by 2 bases, with 10 bases between the two germline ends. CDR3 protein: CASSPTSAYEQYF. The CDR3 bases are TGTGCCAGCAGCCCAACCTCGGCCTACGAGCAGTACTTC.

J is TRBJ2-1 and V is TRBV5-1; D gene unclear. The CDR3 is made up of 11 amino acids. Germline V lookup: CDR1 SGHRS, CDR2 YFSETQ. Trimming took off 7 bases at V and 4 bases at J, with 6 bases between the two ends. In DNA, the CDR3 is TGCGCCAGCGAGAAATACAATGAGCAGTTCTTC. Protein sequence: CASEKYNEQFF.

The rearrangement uses TRBV14 and TRBJ2-1; D uncertain. CDR1 and CDR2 (germline): SGHDN, FVKESK. There are 16 residues in the CDR3. The ends were cut back, 11 bases at V and 0 bases at J, with 20 bases in the middle. CDR3 region: CAGVPCLLSSYNEQFF. CDR3 DNA sequence: TGTGCCGGCGTCCCCTGCTTACTGAGCTCCTACAATGAGCAGTTCTTC.

There are a few counts of this clone. The CDR3 region is CASSPGQGTYEQYF. The CDR3 bases are TGTGCCAGCAGTCCGGGACAGGGGACCTACGAGCAGTACTTC. V and J are TRBV25-1 and TRBJ2-7; 10 bases align to TRBD1. Germline lookup yields CDR1 MGHDK and CDR2 SYGVNS. The CDR3 is made up of 14 amino acids. V was clipped by 5 bases and J by 2 bases; unmatched bases: 3.

This clone turned up a few times. The CDR3 protein is CASNLGGGFGGSPLHF. CDR3 nucleotide sequence: TGTGCCAGCAACCTCGGCGGCGGGTTTGGGGGTTCACCCCTCCACTTT. The V call is TRBV7-9, the J call TRBJ1-6; weak D call: TRBD1 (5 bases). V was shortened by 7 bases and J by 9 bases, with 22 bases between the two germline ends. The CDR3 covers 16 residues. Germline CDR1 is SEHNR and CDR2 is FQNEAQ (reference sequence).

This chain uses TRBV14 with TRBJ2-4; D possibly corresponds to TRBD2 (5 bases). This CDR3 is built from 15 residues. CDR1 is SGHDN, CDR2 FVKESK, per germline. Trimming pared 0 bases from V and 7 bases from J, leaving 13 bases between. The CDR3 DNA is TGTGCCAGCAGCCAAGACCGGAACTCGGGGAACATTCAGTACTTC. As protein: CASSQDRNSGNIQYF.

This sequence joins TRBV7-9 and TRBJ2-7; maybe TRBD1 (5 bases). CDR1 is SEHNR and CDR2 is FQNEAQ in the germline V gene (reference sequence). CDR3 size: 14 residues. V lost 6 bases and J lost 2, with 14 bases in between. CDR3 amino acids: CASSPPQVTYEQYF. For the CDR3, the DNA is TGTGCCAGCAGTCCACCACAGGTTACCTACGAGCAGTACTTC.

The gene calls are TRBV7-6 and TRBJ2-2, with D possibly matching TRBD2 (7 bases). The CDR3 covers 16 residues. Germline V gene data show CDR1 as SGHVS and CDR2 as FNYEAQ. With 7 bases removed from V and 0 bases from J, the gap between germline ends came to 15 bases. Written as DNA, the CDR3 is TGTGCCAGCACCGGACGGGGGGCGGCGAACACCGGGGAGCTGTTTTTT. It encodes CASTGRGAANTGELFF.

This clone was detected a few times. V and J are TRBV30 and TRBJ1-5; 8 positions match TRBD1. Trimming removed 2 bases from V and 5 bases from J; junction bases left unmatched: 14. Germline assignment: CDR1 GTSNPN and CDR2 SVGIG (reference sequence). The CDR3 contains 17 residues. In nucleotides, the CDR3 is TGTGCCTGGAGTCCCACCTGGACAGGGAGAGGGGATCAGCCCCAGCATTTT. Translating it yields CAWSPTWTGRGDQPQHF.

A few counts support this clone. CDR3 in amino acids: CASSPSIWRTDTQYF. The CDR3 nucleotides read TGTGCCAGCAGCCCCTCGATCTGGAGGACAGATACGCAGTATTTT. The rearrangement joins TRBV7-9 to TRBJ2-3, with a tentative D call TRBD2 (5 bases). This CDR3 contains 15 residues. Germline CDR1 and CDR2: SEHNR and FQNEAQ (reference sequence). The V end was cut by 5 bases, the J end by 3 bases, with 15 bases between.

The J gene is TRBJ2-1, the V gene TRBV7-9, with 9 bases aligning to TRBD2. V gave up 4 bases and J gave up 7 bases; unmatched junction bases: 11. Germline V lookup: CDR1 SEHNR, CDR2 FQNEAQ (reference sequence). CDR3 size: 16 residues. This CDR3 is CASSSPVWLAGNEQFF. CDR3 in DNA: TGTGCCAGCAGCTCTCCCGTTTGGCTAGCGGGGAATGAGCAGTTCTTC.

This clone showed up just a few times. This CDR3 reads CASSYTSGIAKQFF. In DNA form, the CDR3 reads TGTGCCAGCAGTTACACTAGCGGGATCGCGAAGCAGTTCTTC. The chain carries TRBV6-6 and TRBJ2-1; the match to TRBD2 covers 10 bases. The junction had 6 bases not matched to a gene; V was cut back by 2 bases and J by 11 bases. Germline V gene sequence: CDR1 MNHNY, CDR2 SVGAGI (reference sequence). CDR3 length: 14 amino acids.

This clone came up a few times. V is TRBV6-5 and J is TRBJ2-5; 12 nucleotides line up with TRBD2. This CDR3 spans 13 amino acids. CDR1 is MNHEY, CDR2 SVGAGI, per germline. J lost 2 bases, V lost 8 bases, and 0 bases had no gene match. CDR3 bases: TGTGCCAGCGGACTAGCGGGACAAGAGACCCAGTACTTC. This codes for CASGLAGQETQYF.

This clone was detected a few times. The V gene is TRBV7-9, the J gene TRBJ1-1, with D perhaps matching TRBD1 (6 bases). From germline, CDR1 is SEHNR and CDR2 FQNEAQ (reference sequence). The CDR3 extends over 14 amino acids. Trimming pared 6 bases from V and 4 bases from J, leaving 15 bases between. CDR3 loop: CASSEQGLGTEAFF. The CDR3 bases are TGTGCCAGCAGTGAACAGGGACTAGGCACTGAAGCTTTCTTT.

As to this clone: A single base is all that separates this from a far larger clone, so a read error is likely. The identical CDR3 is also encoded by other nucleotide sequences in the sample. The chain links TRBV25-1 to TRBJ1-1; perhaps TRBD1 as D (6 bases). This CDR3 spans 13 amino acids. V was cut by 2 bases and J by 14 bases, with 18 bases left in between. Germline assignment: CDR1 MGHDK and CDR2 SYGVNS. CDR3 coding DNA: TGTGCCAGCAGTGAACTAGGGGGTCTAGTCGCGTTCTTT. This encodes CASSELGGLVAFF. Looking up the rest from reference TRBV25-1 and TRBJ1-1 gives the full variable domain: EADIYQTPRYLVIGTGKKITLECSQTMGHDKMYWYQQDPGMELHLIHYSYGVNSTEKGDLSSESTVSRIRTEHFPLTLESARPSHTSQYLCASSELGGLVAFFGQGTRLTVV.

CDR3 protein: CASSLVKDGGYTF. In DNA, the CDR3 is TGTGCCAGCAGCTTGGTTAAGGATGGTGGCTACACCTTC. This chain joins TRBV5-4 and TRBJ1-2; D not resolved. Trimming took 0 bases from V and 7 from J, leaving 10 bases between them. This CDR3 spans 13 amino acids. Germline lookup yields CDR1 SGHNT and CDR2 YYREEE (reference sequence).

The V gene is TRBV7-3, the J gene TRBJ2-4; D possibly corresponds to TRBD1 (6 bases). The length of the CDR3 is 15 residues. V was clipped by 4 bases and J by 8 bases, with 18 bases between them. Germline V gives CDR1 SGHTA, CDR2 FQGTGA. CDR3 in DNA: TGTGCCAGCAGCTCCGGGACATATATTTCGGACATTCAGTACTTC. Encoded protein: CASSSGTYISDIQYF. The entire variable domain, with the rest obtained from reference TRBV7-3 and TRBJ2-4, is as follows: GAGVSQTPSNKVTEKGKYVELRCDPISGHTALYWYRQSLGQGPEFLIYFQGTGAADDSGLPNDRFFAVRPEGSVSTLKIQRTERGDSAVYLCASSSGTYISDIQYFGAGTRLSVL.

This clone was detected only a few times. The chain recombines TRBV7-8 with TRBJ1-1, with 7 bases lining up with TRBD1. The length of the CDR3 is 14 residues. Germline CDR1 SGHVS, CDR2 FQNEAQ. Trimming removed 2 bases from V and 4 bases from J; junction bases left unmatched: 4. In nucleotides, the CDR3 is TGTGCCAGCAGCTTACTGACAGGGATCACTGAAGCTTTCTTT. It is translated as CASSLLTGITEAFF.

Only a few counts were recorded for this clone. The rearrangement joins TRBV7-2 to TRBJ2-1; D is tentatively TRBD1 or TRBD2 (5 bases each). The V end was cut by 7 bases, the J end by 2 bases, with 15 bases between. The CDR3 spans 15 residues. CDR1 and CDR2 (germline): SGHTA, FQGNSA. The CDR3 nucleotides are TGTGCCAGCACCCGAGAGGGGAAGACCTACAATGAGCAGTTCTTC. It codes for CASTREGKTYNEQFF.